This TCR beta chain is from a study of cytomegalovirus exposure and HLA in healthy donors. CDR3 size: 15 residues. CDR1 and CDR2 (germline): LNHDA, SQIVND (reference sequence). V lost 8 bases and J lost 3; bases outside the gene matches: 9. Here immunoSEQ multiplex PCR was the method, and the copy in TCRdb shows in-frame clones only, minus some. The sample shows some 200,000 clones, around 80% of them seen only once. Study-level results: The tendency of first-cohort TCR clusters to co-occur in the roughly 130 validation repertoires emerged from a later analysis.

Note on this clone: Its cognate antigen is unknown.

Sequencing used PBMCs. The rearrangement links TRBV19 to TRBJ2-3; 9 bases line up with TRBD1. This TCR came from a woman in her thirties in good health and CMV-seropositive. The CDR3 here is CASGLQGARTDTQYF. CDR3 nucleotides: TGTGCCAGTGGGTTACAGGGGGCGAGGACAGATACGCAGTATTTT. The full variable domain, rest sourced from reference TRBV19 and TRBJ2-3, is DGGITQSPKYLFRKEGQNVTLSCEQNLNHDAMYWYRQDPGQGLRLIYYSQIVNDFQKGDIAEGYSVSREKKESFPLTVTSAQKNPTAFYLCASGLQGARTDTQYFGPGTRLTVL.